This passage covers 9 T cell receptor beta chains from one sample sequenced in a study of blood T cell repertoires in COVID-19. Assay: immunoSEQ multiplex PCR; the TCRdb copy retains only in-frame clones and omits some. The sample carries tens of thousands of clones, about nine tenths recorded once. The sequencing input was peripheral blood. All receptors derive from a man aged 55 to 70 with active COVID-19.

This clone turned up a few times. The chain couples TRBV6-5 to TRBJ2-5; tentatively, D is TRBD2 (5 bases). Trimming shortened V by 6 bases and J by 3 bases, and 17 bases separated the two germline ends. The CDR3 extends over 15 amino acids. Germline V gives CDR1 MNHEY, CDR2 SVGAGI. CDR3 loop: CASSTTGMGEETQYF. The CDR3 coding sequence is TGTGCCAGCAGCACAACGGGGATGGGTGAAGAGACCCAGTACTTC.

This chain links TRBV2 with TRBJ1-3; tentative D call: TRBD1 (5 bases). CDR1 and CDR2 (germline): SNHLY, FYNNEI. The CDR3 has 14 residues. V lost 6 bases and J lost 4, with 13 bases in between. CDR3 residues: CASSAFRQGNTIYF. The CDR3 bases are TGTGCCAGCAGCGCGTTTCGACAGGGAAACACCATATATTTT.

The chain employs TRBV5-1 and TRBJ1-1; the D gene is possibly TRBD1 (6 bases). Trimming stripped 0 bases from V and 5 bases from J, with 14 bases between. Germline V gene sequence: CDR1 SGHRS, CDR2 YFSETQ. The CDR3 is made up of 15 amino acids. The DNA of the CDR3 is TGCGCCAGCAGCTTGGCCCCACAGGGAGGGACTGAAGCTTTCTTT. Translation: CASSLAPQGGTEAFF.

The J gene is TRBJ2-7, the V gene TRBV2; the D gene is possibly TRBD2 (7 bases). There are 14 residues in the CDR3. V was clipped by 6 bases and J by 2 bases, with 14 bases between them. Germline lookup yields CDR1 SNHLY and CDR2 FYNNEI. CDR3 in amino acids: CASSARGGTYEQYF. In DNA, the CDR3 is TGTGCCAGCAGCGCACGCGGGGGCACCTACGAGCAGTACTTC.

The V call is TRBV7-9, the J call TRBJ2-7; 11 nucleotides match TRBD2. V was clipped by 5 bases and J by 5 bases; unmatched bases: 8. The CDR3 totals 15 residues. CDR1 is SEHNR and CDR2 is FQNEAQ in the germline V gene (reference sequence). This CDR3 is CASSPTSGGPHEQYF. The CDR3 DNA is TGTGCCAGCAGCCCTACTAGCGGGGGCCCCCACGAGCAGTACTTC.

The rearrangement links TRBV6-6 to TRBJ1-2, with TRBD1 identical over 7 bases. The germline CDR1 and CDR2 sequences are MNHNY and SVGAGI (reference sequence). There are 13 residues in the CDR3. The trim removed 4 bases at V and 6 bases at J, leaving 5 bases unmatched. In nucleotides, the CDR3 is TGTGCCAGCAGTTCACCAACAGGGGATGGCTACACCTTC. Protein sequence: CASSSPTGDGYTF.

This chain uses TRBV30 with TRBJ1-2; D perhaps matches TRBD1 (5 bases). Per the germline V gene, CDR1 is GTSNPN and CDR2 is SVGIG (reference sequence). The CDR3 is 12 amino acids. V was cut by 3 bases and J by 11 bases, with 16 bases left in between. The CDR3 spells CAWRATGGGYTF. The CDR3 DNA reads as TGTGCCTGGAGAGCGACCGGGGGTGGGTACACCTTC.

This clone was seen only once. This chain uses TRBV5-1 with TRBJ1-1; 11 bases map to TRBD1. Germline CDR1 reads SGHRS; CDR2 reads YFSETQ. Unmatched junction bases numbered 5, after V lost 3 bases and J lost 4 bases. This CDR3 comprises 15 residues. The CDR3 loop is CASSWTGGSGTEAFF. CDR3 DNA: TGCGCCAGCAGCTGGACAGGGGGCAGCGGCACTGAAGCTTTCTTT.

The chain joins TRBV7-9 to TRBJ2-5, with 8 nucleotides matching TRBD2. Per germline, CDR1 SEHNR and CDR2 FQNEAQ (reference sequence). This CDR3 has 15 amino acids. V gave up 6 bases and J gave up 2 bases; unmatched junction bases: 8. Written as DNA, the CDR3 is TGTGCCAGCAGTCAGACGAGCGGGGGTCAAGAGACCCAGTACTTC. It translates to CASSQTSGGQETQYF. Full variable domain (outside the CDR3, taken from reference TRBV7-9 and TRBJ2-5): DTGVSQNPRHKITKRGQNVTFRCDPISEHNRLYWYRQTLGQGPEFLTYFQNEAQLEKSRLLSDRFSAERPKGSFSTLEIQRTEQGDSAMYLCASSQTSGGQETQYFGPGTRLLVL.